The TCR beta chain under discussion was sequenced for a study of T-cell memory formation after mild COVID-19. Broader study findings: Contracting clones from day 15 to 85 showed balanced CD4/CD8; later expanders favored CD4+.

CDR1 and CDR2 (germline): SGHAT, FQNNGV. The CDR3 covers 14 residues. Trimming pared 1 base from V and 3 bases from J, leaving 7 bases between. With regard to this clonotype: Its antigen is as yet unknown.

It was 5'RACE with constant-segment primers that produced the TCR alpha and TCR beta cDNA libraries, which carried sample barcodes and UMIs. TCRdb analysed the 5' RACE reads with MiXCR anew, one entry per CDR3 protein. The table includes hundreds of thousands of distinct CDR3 sequences, roughly 18% detected once. The chain links TRBV11-2 to TRBJ1-3; D ambiguous. Sequencing input: PBMCs or a T cell subset sorted from them (not recorded which). This TCR derives from an adult woman who had mild COVID-19 (a few samples of this study predate the infection). Cell type and time point are not known. CDR3 sequence reads: CASSLVQDGNTIYF. The CDR3, as DNA: TGTGCCAGCAGCTTAGTCCAGGATGGAAACACCATATATTTT.